This T cell receptor (beta chain) was captured in a study of tumor and adjacent non-tumor tissue in lung cancer. This sample's RNA came from whole unsorted tissue. The library came from three nested PCR rounds adapted from ARM-PCR protocols. TCRdb passed the multiplex PCR reads through MiXCR, listing each CDR3 protein once. The table has about 200,000 distinct CDR3 sequences, approximately 74% seen once; the top ten hold 25%. This CDR3 contains 15 residues. CDR1 and CDR2 (germline): SGHAT, FQNNGV. Deletions cut 2 bases from V and 9 bases from J, with 17 bases between. The chain joins TRBV11-2 to TRBJ2-1; D remains unclear. The source is a man aged 55-75 years with non-small cell lung cancer. What was sequenced was lung tumor tissue. As DNA, the CDR3 is TGTGCCAGCAGCTTAAACCCCTCGTCGAGCGCTGAGCAGTTCTTC. It encodes CASSLNPSSSAEQFF. The full variable domain, with the rest looked up from reference TRBV11-2 and TRBJ2-1, is EAGVAQSPRYKIIEKRQSVAFWCNPISGHATLYWYQQILGQGPKLLIQFQNNGVVDDSQLPKDRFSAERLKGVDSTLKIQPAKLEDSAVYLCASSLNPSSSAEQFFGPGTRLTVL.